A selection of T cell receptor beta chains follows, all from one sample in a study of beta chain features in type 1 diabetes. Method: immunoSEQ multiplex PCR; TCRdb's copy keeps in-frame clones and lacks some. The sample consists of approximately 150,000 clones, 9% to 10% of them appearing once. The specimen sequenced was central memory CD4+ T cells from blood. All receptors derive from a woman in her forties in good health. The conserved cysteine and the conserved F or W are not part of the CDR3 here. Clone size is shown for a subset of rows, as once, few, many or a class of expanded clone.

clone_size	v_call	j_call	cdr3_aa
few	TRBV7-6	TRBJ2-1	ASSRPQTGGNEQF
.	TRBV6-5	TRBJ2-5	ASSYRPGGETQY
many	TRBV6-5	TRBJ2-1	ASGGVANNEQF
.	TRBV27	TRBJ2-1	ASSFLTGTSLNEQF
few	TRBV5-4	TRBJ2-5	ASSTTLDSQETQY
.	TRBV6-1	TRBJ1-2	ASSGGTGTGGYGYT
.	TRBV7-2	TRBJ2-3	ASRSGGADTQY
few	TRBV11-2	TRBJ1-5	ASSFQGTGDQPQH
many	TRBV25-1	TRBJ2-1	ASSDGQGNYNEQF
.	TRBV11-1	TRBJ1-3	ASRFGSPDFGNTIY
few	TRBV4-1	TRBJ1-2	ASSQEGTLNGYT
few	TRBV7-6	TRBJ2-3	ASSSEQGSTDTQY
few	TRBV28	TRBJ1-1	ASSSGGGGNTEAF
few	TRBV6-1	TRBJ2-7	ASRRVDSYEQY